This T cell receptor beta chain is drawn from a study of OX40 agonist ivuxolimab in advanced cancers. Across the study: Ivuxolimab, which is an agonistic anti-OX40 (CD134) antibody, was administered to the patients. Antecedent anti-PD-1, anti-PD-L1 or anti-CTLA-4 therapy was permissible, with 30% to 50% having received some.

Sequencing was performed with immunoSEQ multiplex PCR; in TCRdb, only in-frame clones are kept and a portion is missing. The data show tens of thousands of clones, 60% to 80% seen once. V lost 3 bases to trimming and J lost 5 bases, with 11 bases between them. CDR3 length equals 13 residues. Germline V lookup: CDR1 WSHSY, CDR2 SAAADI. Exclusion applied to patients with autoimmune disease history or systemic immunosuppression. Drawing of blood for sampling happened at baseline, at cycle 4 day 1, and at cycle 7 day 1. The material sequenced was CD4+ or CD8+ T cells sorted from blood, taken in a trial of the OX40 agonist ivuxolimab. The V call is TRBV10-2, the J call TRBJ2-7; D gene ambiguous. The origin of this receptor is an adult with an advanced solid tumor such as melanoma, head and neck, liver or kidney cancer. The CDR3 region is CASSDGWLDEQYF. Written as DNA, the CDR3 is TGCGCCAGCAGTGACGGGTGGCTCGACGAGCAGTACTTC.